Following are 18 T cell receptor beta chains from one sample sequenced in a study of cytomegalovirus exposure and HLA in healthy donors (dated by TCRdb to about 2017). The library was made by the immunoSEQ multiplex PCR assay. A mixture of 60 forward primers for TCR Vbeta segments and 13 reverse primers for TCR Jbeta segments was used in the multiplex PCR. TCRdb re-hosts the immuneACCESS table, in-frame sequences only. Its copies lack some clones; in the studies checked, an unresolved V gene accounts for under half of them, and the cause for the rest is not known. The sample table holds fewer than 200,000 clones, of which approximately 76% were seen once. The ten largest clonotypes hold roughly 1.9% of the sample. The sequenced sample was PBMCs. These TCRs come from a female donor in good health and CMV-seronegative.

This clone was found once. The chain is built from TRBV13 and TRBJ2-3; 10 bases agree with TRBD1. V lost 5 bases, J lost 5 bases, and 7 bases stayed unmatched. Germline CDR1 reads PRHDT; CDR2 reads FYEKMQ (reference sequence). The CDR3 has 15 amino acids. The CDR3 region is CASSQTTGGRDTQYF. CDR3 sequence (DNA): TGTGCCAGCAGCCAAACGACAGGGGGCAGAGATACGCAGTATTTT.

This clone has a handful of counts. The chain employs TRBV15 and TRBJ2-7, with TRBD1 matching over 8 bases. The V and J ends lost 0 bases and 5 bases, in that order; junction bases with no gene match: 9. Per germline, CDR1 LNHNV and CDR2 YYDKDF (reference sequence). The CDR3 runs to 16 residues. CDR3: CATSRDRGTGRDEQYF. CDR3 DNA: TGTGCCACCAGCAGAGATCGAGGGACAGGAAGGGACGAGCAGTACTTC.

This chain joins TRBV10-3 and TRBJ2-5; TRBD1 aligns across 8 bases. Trimming at V came to 3 bases and at J to 5 bases, leaving 5 bases not matched to a gene. The CDR3 has 14 amino acids. Germline V CDR1 and CDR2: ENHRY, SYGVKD. In DNA form, the CDR3 reads TGTGCCATCAGTGAAGGCAGGGGGCGTGAGACCCAGTACTTC. Protein sequence: CAISEGRGRETQYF.

The V and J genes are TRBV5-1 and TRBJ1-1; 11 nucleotides line up with TRBD1. The germline CDR1 and CDR2 sequences are SGHRS and YFSETQ. The CDR3 is 15 amino acids. V trimming: 3 bases; J trimming: 4 bases; junction bases outside the gene matches: 5. The CDR3 loop reads CASSSSGTGGTEAFF. CDR3 sequence (DNA): TGCGCCAGCAGCTCGTCCGGGACAGGGGGCACTGAAGCTTTCTTT.

The V and J genes are TRBV2 and TRBJ1-5; D is possibly TRBD1 (5 bases). CDR3 length: 15 amino acids. Trimming took 6 bases from V and 2 from J, leaving 14 bases between them. The germline CDR1 and CDR2 sequences are SNHLY and FYNNEI. The CDR3 nucleotides are TGTGCCAGCAGGGGGGACCGCGGGGGCAATCAGCCCCAGCATTTT. Protein: CASRGDRGGNQPQHF.

This clone occurred a few times. V is TRBV7-9 and J is TRBJ2-7; tentatively, D is TRBD1 (6 bases). CDR1 is SEHNR and CDR2 is FQNEAQ in the germline V gene (reference sequence). The CDR3 extends over 14 amino acids. The germline V and J ends were trimmed by 3 bases and 2 bases, with 11 bases remaining between them. Here the CDR3 reads CASSFLGAPYEQYF. The CDR3 DNA reads TGTGCCAGCAGCTTTCTGGGGGCCCCCTACGAGCAGTACTTC.

This rearrangement joins TRBV25-1 to TRBJ2-5; 8 bases fit TRBD1. V shed 5 bases, J shed 2 bases, and the junction held 10 bases outside the gene matches. Looked up from germline, CDR1 is MGHDK and CDR2 is SYGVNS. CDR3 size: 16 residues. CDR3 protein: CASSHWAGGGQETQYF. CDR3 coding DNA: TGTGCCAGCAGTCATTGGGCAGGGGGCGGACAAGAGACCCAGTACTTC.

This clone turned up a few times. The chain is built from TRBV10-3 and TRBJ2-7, with 7 bases matching TRBD1. Trimming took 10 bases from V and 1 from J; bases not matched to a gene: 7. The V gene's germline CDR1 is ENHRY and CDR2 SYGVKD. The CDR3 totals 13 residues. The chain's CDR3 is CATDPGQSYEQYF. The CDR3 DNA sequence: TGTGCCACCGACCCGGGACAGTCCTACGAGCAGTACTTC.

The chain employs TRBV5-6 and TRBJ1-2, with D perhaps matching TRBD1 (5 bases). The germline V and J ends were trimmed by 4 bases and 2 bases, with 9 bases remaining between them. The germline CDR1 and CDR2 sequences are SGHDT and YYEEEE. The CDR3 has 13 residues. The CDR3 region is CASSPQGNYGYTF. As DNA, the CDR3 is TGTGCCAGCAGCCCTCAGGGAAACTATGGCTACACCTTC.

The V gene is TRBV6-1, the J gene TRBJ1-6; perhaps TRBD1 as D (6 bases). The CDR3 runs 16 residues. Between the trimmed V and J ends, which lost 4 bases and 8 bases, there was a span of 18 bases. CDR1 and CDR2 (germline): MNHNS, SASEGT. CDR3 nucleotides: TGTGCCAGCAGTGCTATAACGGGACATCCCGATTCACCCCTCCACTTT. Protein: CASSAITGHPDSPLHF.

The chain recombines TRBV2 with TRBJ2-7; tentatively, D is TRBD1 (6 bases). Trimming took off 6 bases at V and 2 bases at J, with 17 bases between the two ends. Looked up from germline, CDR1 is SNHLY and CDR2 is FYNNEI. This CDR3 contains 15 residues. This CDR3 is CASSPQAAGAYEQYF. The CDR3 DNA is TGTGCCAGCAGCCCCCAGGCGGCAGGGGCCTACGAGCAGTACTTC.

The CDR3: CASSGDRANTEAFF. CDR3 DNA sequence: TGTGCCAGCTCAGGGGACAGAGCTAACACTGAAGCTTTCTTT. The gene calls are TRBV18 and TRBJ1-1; 7 nucleotides agree with TRBD1. The CDR3 runs 14 residues. Germline CDR1 and CDR2: KGHSH and LQKENI. Trimming cost V 5 bases and J 2 bases; bases outside gene matches: 5. Together with reference TRBV18 and TRBJ1-1, the CDR3 gives the full variable domain: NAGVMQNPRHLVRRRGQEARLRCSPMKGHSHVYWYRQLPEEGLKFMVYLQKENIIDESGMPKERFSAEFPKEGPSILRIQQVVRGDSAAYFCASSGDRANTEAFFGQGTRLTVV.

The chain recombines TRBV18 with TRBJ1-2; 7 nucleotides align to TRBD1. With V trimmed by 4 bases and J by 6 bases, 14 bases remained unmatched. CDR3 length equals 16 residues. Germline V CDR1 and CDR2: KGHSH, LQKENI. CDR3 nucleotides: TGTGCCAGCTCACGTTCCGAGAGGGGGCGCAGAGATGGCTACACCTTC. The encoded protein is CASSRSERGRRDGYTF.

CDR3: CASSLMDTVNNEQFF. CDR3 DNA: TGCGCCAGCAGCCTTATGGACACCGTAAACAATGAGCAGTTCTTC. The rearrangement uses TRBV5-1 and TRBJ2-1; D is possibly TRBD1 (5 bases). The CDR3 runs to 15 residues. V dropped 4 bases and J dropped 5 bases, with 16 bases sitting between them. The germline V gene has CDR1 SGHRS and CDR2 YFSETQ.

V gene TRBV19 combines with J gene TRBJ1-2; D uncertain. Germline V lookup: CDR1 LNHDA, CDR2 SQIVND (reference sequence). Trimming took 10 bases from V and 7 from J, leaving 19 bases between them. The CDR3 loop spans 13 amino acids. The CDR3 coding sequence is TGTGCCACGCTGGGCAGTATTATTCGTGGCTACACCTTC. This gives the protein CATLGSIIRGYTF.

The rearrangement links TRBV10-1 to TRBJ1-4; D is unresolved. V shed 2 bases and J shed 7 bases, with 11 bases lying between them. Germline lookup yields CDR1 WNHNN and CDR2 SYGVQD (reference sequence). CDR3 length: 14 residues. CDR3 amino acids: CASSEAGRIEKLFF. In DNA form, the CDR3 reads TGCGCCAGCAGTGAGGCAGGAAGGATTGAAAAACTGTTTTTT.

The chain has TRBV10-3 and TRBJ2-3; D might be TRBD2 (6 bases). CDR3 length equals 16 residues. Germline CDR1 ENHRY, CDR2 SYGVKD. The V gene lost 4 bases and the J gene lost 2 bases, with 16 bases spanning the gap. The CDR3 region is CAISGVGGAYTDTQYF. The CDR3 nucleotides are TGTGCCATCAGTGGGGTGGGAGGAGCGTACACAGATACGCAGTATTTT.

V and J are TRBV18 and TRBJ1-3; D is possibly TRBD1 (5 bases). The V end was cut by 6 bases, the J end by 1 base, with 16 bases between. From germline, CDR1 is KGHSH and CDR2 LQKENI. The CDR3 is 16 residues long. In nucleotides, the CDR3 is TGTGCCAGCTCGGGGGGACCGCCGTTATCTGGAAACACCATATATTTT. This sequence encodes CASSGGPPLSGNTIYF.